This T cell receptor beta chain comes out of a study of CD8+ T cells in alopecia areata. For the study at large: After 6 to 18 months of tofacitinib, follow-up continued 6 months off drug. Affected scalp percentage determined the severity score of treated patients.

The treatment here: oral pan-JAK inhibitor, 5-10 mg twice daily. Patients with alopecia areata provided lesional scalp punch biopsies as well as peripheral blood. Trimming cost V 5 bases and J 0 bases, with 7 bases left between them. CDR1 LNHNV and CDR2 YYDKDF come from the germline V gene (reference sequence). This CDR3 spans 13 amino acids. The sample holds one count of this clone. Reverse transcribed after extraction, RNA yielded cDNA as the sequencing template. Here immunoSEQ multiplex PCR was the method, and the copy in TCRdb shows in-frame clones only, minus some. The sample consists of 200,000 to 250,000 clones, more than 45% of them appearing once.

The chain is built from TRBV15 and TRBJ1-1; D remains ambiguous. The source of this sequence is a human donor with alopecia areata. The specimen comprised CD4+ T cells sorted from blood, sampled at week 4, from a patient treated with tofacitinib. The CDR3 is CATSPVLNTEAFF. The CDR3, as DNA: TGTGCCACCAGCCCCGTGCTGAACACTGAAGCTTTCTTT. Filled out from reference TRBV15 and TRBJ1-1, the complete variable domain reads DAMVIQNPRYQVTQFGKPVTLSCSQTLNHNVMYWYQQKSSQAPKLLFHYYDKDFNNEADTPDNFQSRRPNTSFCFLDIRSPGLGDTAMYLCATSPVLNTEAFFGQGTRLTVV.